These T cell receptor beta chains were read from a single sample in a study of blood T cell repertoires in COVID-19. Clones were sequenced by immunoSEQ multiplex PCR, and TCRdb holds only the in-frame ones, with some missing. The repertoire holds 70,000 or so clones, with approximately 83% as singletons. Sequencing input: peripheral blood. All receptors come from a man between 40 and 49 years old with COVID-19, enrolled during active disease. CDR3s include the opening cysteine and the closing phenylalanine or tryptophan. Each record gives: clone size, D gene, J gene, V gene, CDR3 protein, CDR3 DNA. The D gene is left open where the match is weak. The size of a clone is reported for some rows only, either as once, few or many, or as a class for expanded clones.

NA	TRBD1	TRBJ1-5	TRBV10-3	CAIKDGQGNQPQHF	TGTGCCATCAAGGACGGACAGGGCAATCAGCCCCAGCATTTT
NA	NA	TRBJ2-1	TRBV6-5	CASTRKNEQFF	TGTGCCAGCACGAGGAAAAATGAGCAGTTCTTC
NA	TRBD1	TRBJ1-2	TRBV11-2	CASSPGTGKVYGYTF	TGTGCCAGCAGCCCTGGGACAGGGAAAGTCTATGGCTACACCTTC
NA	NA	TRBJ2-5	TRBV7-6	CASSFADGQAPGQTQYF	TGTGCCAGCAGCTTTGCGGACGGCCAGGCACCAGGGCAGACCCAGTACTTC
NA	NA	TRBJ1-5	TRBV4-1	CASSQDTTGQPQHF	TGCGCCAGCAGCCAAGATACAACAGGTCAGCCCCAGCATTTT
NA	NA	TRBJ2-7	TRBV10-3	CAISESTKAF	TGTGCCATCAGTGAGTCGACTAAGGCTTTC
NA	NA	TRBJ1-5	TRBV2	CASTLGTSYSNQPQHF	TGTGCCAGCACCCTAGGGACATCTTATAGCAATCAGCCCCAGCATTTT
NA	TRBD1	TRBJ2-1	TRBV4-2	CASSPGGYSYNEQFF	TGTGCCAGCAGCCCAGGGGGATACTCCTACAATGAGCAGTTCTTC
NA	TRBD1	TRBJ1-4	TRBV6-5	CASKKPGTGVEKLFF	TGTGCCAGCAAAAAGCCTGGGACAGGGGTTGAAAAACTGTTTTTT
NA	NA	TRBJ1-1	TRBV6-5	CASSQRRGTEAFF	TGTGCCAGCAGTCAACGTAGGGGCACTGAAGCTTTCTTT
once	NA	TRBJ2-7	TRBV14	CASSPYGGDEQYF	TGTGCCAGCAGCCCCTATGGAGGTGACGAGCAGTACTTC
NA	NA	TRBJ1-2	TRBV30	CAWSTGHMGYTF	TGTGCCTGGAGTACAGGACATATGGGCTACACCTTC
NA	NA	TRBJ2-7	TRBV2	CASSLSYEQYF	TGTGCCAGCAGCCTGTCCTACGAGCAGTACTTC
NA	TRBD1	TRBJ1-2	TRBV30	CAWNSRGQGYTF	TGTGCCTGGAATAGCAGGGGGCAAGGCTACACCTTC
NA	TRBD1	TRBJ1-1	TRBV15	CATSRGILTGMNTEAFF	TGTGCCACCAGCAGAGGAATCCTGACAGGGATGAACACTGAAGCTTTCTTT